This T cell receptor beta chain is drawn from a study of blood T cell repertoires in COVID-19. Overall study: The study drew acute and convalescent COVID-19 samples from the United States, Italy and Spain. PBMCs, B-cell-depleted T cells, or T cells were the source of the cDNA or gDNA that made up the material.

This CDR3 spans 14 amino acids. The germline V gene has CDR1 DFQATT and CDR2 SNEGSKA (reference sequence). V shed 3 bases, J shed 3 bases, and the junction held 5 bases outside the gene matches. Sequencing used immunoSEQ multiplex PCR; TCRdb keeps in-frame clones, though not all of them. The sample lists roughly 250,000 clones, about 90% occurring once. This sequence originates from a woman aged 50 to 60 with acute or convalescent COVID-19. The sample consisted of peripheral blood. The chain uses TRBV20-1 and TRBJ2-5, with 9 bases identical to TRBD2. In nucleotides, the CDR3 is TGCAGTGCTAGTTGGGCTAGCGGGGAAGAGACCCAGTACTTC. Amino acids: CSASWASGEETQYF.